This TCR beta chain is drawn from a study of cytotoxic CD8 clonotypes in ibrutinib-treated CLL. This CDR3 region has 13 residues. Per germline, CDR1 GTSNPN and CDR2 SVGIG (reference sequence). Sequencing was performed with immunoSEQ multiplex PCR; in TCRdb, only in-frame clones are kept and a portion is missing. Of 200,000 to 250,000 clones in the sample, over 65% were seen once. J is TRBJ2-2 and V is TRBV30, with TRBD2 identical over 7 bases. The material was PBMCs, obtained after 12 months of ibrutinib treatment. The TCR was taken from a human donor with chronic lymphocytic leukemia. The CDR3 region has the DNA TGTGCACTGGGAGGGTGGGCACAAGGGGAGCTGTTTTTT. Translating gives CALGGWAQGELFF.